One sample yielded the 12 T cell receptor beta chains listed below, sequenced in a study of blood T cell repertoires in COVID-19 (dated by TCRdb to about 2020). To prepare the library, the immunoSEQ multiplex PCR assay was applied. TCRdb limited this immuneACCESS table to in-frame rearrangements with V and J called. A share of clones is missing; checked studies link under half to unresolved V genes, and the rest is unexplained. A total of 130,000 to 150,000 clones appear in this sample, approximately 88% of them only once. The top ten hold 1.7% of the sample. The sequenced material came from peripheral blood. These receptors all stem from a woman between 50 and 59 years old with acute or convalescent COVID-19.

The rearrangement links TRBV3-1 (or the pseudogene TRBV3-2) to TRBJ1-5; 8 bases are a match to TRBD1. The germline gives CDR1 LGHDT, CDR2 YNNKEL (reference sequence). The CDR3 is 14 residues long. With 4 bases clipped from V and 10 bases from J, the junction kept 9 bases outside the gene matches. CDR3 coding DNA: TGTGCCAGCAGCCCAAATCCCGACAGGGGACCCCAGCATTTT. Translation gives CASSPNPDRGPQHF.

The chain has TRBV15 and TRBJ1-2; 8 bases align to TRBD1. The V segment lost 3 bases and the J segment 2 bases; nucleotides outside the gene matches: 2. The CDR3 has 14 residues. CDR1 and CDR2 from the germline V gene are LNHNV and YYDKDF (reference sequence). The CDR3 nucleotides read TGTGCCACCAGCAGGCGACAGGGGAACTATGGCTACACCTTC. This translates into CATSRRQGNYGYTF.

This chain links TRBV9 with TRBJ2-2, with 9 bases fitting TRBD1. CDR3 length: 18 residues. With 4 bases clipped from V and 1 base from J, the junction kept 11 bases outside the gene matches. Germline CDR1 reads SGDLS; CDR2 reads YYNGEE. The CDR3 loop reads CASSRVRGTGWNTGELFF. The CDR3 coding sequence is TGTGCCAGCAGCAGGGTCAGGGGGACAGGGTGGAACACCGGGGAGCTGTTTTTT.

The chain recombines TRBV18 with TRBJ1-2; the D is unclear. The CDR3 is made up of 15 amino acids. CDR1 is KGHSH and CDR2 is LQKENI in the germline V gene. Between the trimmed V and J ends, which lost 2 bases and 3 bases, there was a span of 13 bases. The CDR3 is CASSPTDTLDYGYTF. The CDR3 DNA follows: TGTGCCAGCTCACCAACAGACACACTAGACTATGGCTACACCTTC.

As concerns this clone: This sample includes further DNA sequences coding for the same CDR3. The chain carries TRBV11-3 and TRBJ2-2; no clear D. V was shortened by 0 bases and J by 6 bases, with 8 bases between the two germline ends. Germline V CDR1 and CDR2: SGHNT, YENEEA. The CDR3 totals 14 residues. The CDR3: CASSLDRGSGELFF. CDR3 bases: TGTGCCAGCAGCTTAGATCGTGGCTCCGGGGAGCTGTTTTTT.

The chain is built from TRBV10-3 and TRBJ2-1, with TRBD1 identical over 7 bases. CDR3 length: 14 amino acids. V dropped 9 bases and J dropped 8; count of bases not matched to a gene: 13. Germline V gene lookup returns CDR1 ENHRY and CDR2 SYGVKD. The CDR3 loop is CAILDRRFGDEQFF. As DNA, the CDR3 is TGTGCCATTTTGGACAGGAGGTTCGGCGATGAGCAGTTCTTC.

This rearrangement joins TRBV27 to TRBJ1-4; perhaps TRBD1 as D (5 bases). The V end lost 3 bases, the J end lost 8 bases, and 16 bases lay between the germline ends. The germline gives CDR1 MNHEY, CDR2 SMNVEV (reference sequence). The CDR3 has 15 residues. In DNA form, the CDR3 reads TGTGCCAGCAGTTTGGGACTCGAGGGCGGGGAAAAACTGTTTTTT. Its translation is CASSLGLEGGEKLFF. The variable domain in full, completed from reference TRBV27 and TRBJ1-4, reads EAQVTQNPRYLITVTGKKLTVTCSQNMNHEYMSWYRQDPGLGLRQIYYSMNVEVTDKGDVPEGYKVSRKEKRNFPLILESPSPNQTSLYFCASSLGLEGGEKLFFGSGTQLSVL.

The rearrangement uses TRBV30 and TRBJ1-6; tentatively, D is TRBD1 (6 bases). V was shortened by 4 bases and J by 9 bases, with 16 bases between the two germline ends. The length of the CDR3 is 14 residues. Looked up from germline, CDR1 is GTSNPN and CDR2 is SVGIG (reference sequence). The CDR3 spells CAWIGRGAGSPLHF. DNA of the CDR3: TGTGCCTGGATCGGCCGGGGGGCCGGTTCACCCCTCCACTTT.

J is TRBJ1-4 and V is TRBV10-3; the D gene is possibly TRBD1 (5 bases). Looked up from germline, CDR1 is ENHRY and CDR2 is SYGVKD. The CDR3 length is 14 residues. Trimming cost V 4 bases and J 8 bases, with 14 bases left between them. DNA for the CDR3: TGTGCCATCAGTGGGGGGGGTCCCACCGAAAAACTGTTTTTT. Translation: CAISGGGPTEKLFF.

The CDR3 spells CASSFPTLNYGYTF. CDR3 coding DNA: TGTGCCAGCAGCTTCCCCACTCTCAACTATGGCTACACCTTC. The V and J genes are TRBV7-9 and TRBJ1-2; D is unclear. The CDR3 consists of 14 residues. Per germline, CDR1 SEHNR and CDR2 FQNEAQ (reference sequence). V lost 3 bases and J 2 bases, leaving 10 bases between the germline ends.

This clone was picked up one time. The chain joins TRBV5-1 to TRBJ2-3; the match to TRBD2 covers 13 bases. The germline CDR1 and CDR2 sequences are SGHRS and YFSETQ. The CDR3 is 15 amino acids. Trimming at V came to 4 bases and at J to 4 bases, leaving 3 bases not matched to a gene. The CDR3 protein is CASSRTSGRADTQYF. As DNA, the CDR3 is TGCGCCAGCAGCCGAACTAGCGGGAGGGCAGATACGCAGTATTTT. Looking up the rest from reference TRBV5-1 and TRBJ2-3 gives the full variable domain: KAGVTQTPRYLIKTRGQQVTLSCSPISGHRSVSWYQQTPGQGLQFLFEYFSETQRNKGNFPGRFSGRQFSNSRSEMNVSTLELGDSALYLCASSRTSGRADTQYFGPGTRLTVL.

The chain uses TRBV6-5 and TRBJ2-5; 10 nucleotides align to TRBD2. V trimming: 4 bases; J trimming: 5 bases; junction bases outside the gene matches: 7. Germline V gene data show CDR1 as MNHEY and CDR2 as SVGAGI. The CDR3 length is 15 residues. CDR3 in DNA: TGTGCCAGCAGTTGGGAAGCGGGGGGGCATGAGACCCAGTACTTC. It translates to CASSWEAGGHETQYF.